This TCR beta chain was sequenced for a study of blood T cell repertoires in COVID-19 (dated by TCRdb to the early 2020s). About the investigation overall: Samples covering the acute and convalescent phases of COVID-19 were provided by collaborators in the United States, Italy and Spain. Where HLA class I and class II types were available, the types were taken from metadata supplied by the sample provider, not from assay-based typing. The material from the prospective study consisted of cDNA or gDNA derived from T cells, B-cell-depleted T cells, or PBMCs. The samples were drawn from two sources: the first 160 participants of the ongoing ImmuneRACE study, and 1,000 to 1,500 subjects contributed by 6 global collaborators. Deeply sampled blood TCRbeta repertoires from subjects exposed to, actively infected with, or recovered from COVID-19 were included in the dataset. Nearly every sample came with metadata listing a de-identified subject ID, COVID-19 status, age in years and sex. The repertoires were released in a freely available public database intended as a resource for research on the immune response to SARS-CoV-2.

Remarks on this clone: Its antigen remains unidentified. Per-nucleotide qualities are absent, and no much larger clonotype sits a single base away.

The germline V gene yields MNHNS for CDR1 and SASEGT for CDR2. V trim: 3 bases; J trim: 6 bases; unmatched bases: 7. Including cysteine and phenylalanine, the CDR3 has 16 amino acids. CDR3 DNA is the only sequence kept; it has 48 bases, read in frame from the first base. General study outcomes and caveats: The quantity of clinical and demographic metadata differed by source and by participant and was supplied without curation.

Whole blood was collected in K2EDTA tubes by collaborating institutions according to the institutions' own protocols. For TCRbeta analysis, collaborator samples were shipped as frozen whole blood, as isolated PBMCs, or as DNA extracted from either sample type. TCRbeta CDR3 regions were amplified from genomic DNA by means of the immunoSEQ Assay, a bias-controlled multiplex PCR. Processing in the source paper ran as follows. The number of nucleated cells in each sample was estimated from the amplification of reference gene primers within the assay. To quantify the absolute abundance of each unique TCRbeta CDR3 rearrangement, sequence reads were collapsed and filtered. For each sample, productive Simpson clonality was calculated as the square root of Simpson's diversity index across productive rearrangements. Here the immuneACCESS table is served through TCRdb, limited to in-frame sequences with V and J called. Missing clones are a known gap in these copies; in checked studies unresolved V genes cover under half, and the rest lacks a known reason. V, J and clone size derive from that table, while D and trimming were established from the DNA sequence. The table for this sample lists roughly 200,000 clones; approximately 85% of them were counted only once. Of the sample, 9.5% to 13% is held by the ten largest clones.

This clonotype was sampled from a human donor with active or convalescent COVID-19. The donor label of this sample is uncertain. The sequence is built from TRBV6-1 and TRBJ2-1, and TRBD1 aligns with 11 junction nucleotides. Sequenced sample: peripheral blood. The CDR3 sequence is CASSDVPGQGGNEQFF. The nucleotide sequence is given as TGTGCCAGCAGTGACGTTCCGGGACAGGGGGGCAATGAGCAGTTCTTC.